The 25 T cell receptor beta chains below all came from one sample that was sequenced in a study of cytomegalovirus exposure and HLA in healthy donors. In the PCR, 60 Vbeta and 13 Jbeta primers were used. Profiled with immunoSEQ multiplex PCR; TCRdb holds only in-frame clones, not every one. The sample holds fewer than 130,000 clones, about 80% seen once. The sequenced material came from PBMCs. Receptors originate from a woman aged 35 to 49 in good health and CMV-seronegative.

The CDR3 here is CASSDFRVGYEQYF. In DNA, the CDR3 is TGTGCCAGCAGTGACTTCAGGGTCGGCTACGAGCAGTACTTC. The rearrangement uses TRBV6-1 and TRBJ2-7, with D tentatively TRBD1 (5 bases). This CDR3 contains 14 residues. V lost 3 bases, J lost 3 bases, and 12 bases lay in between. CDR1 is MNHNS, CDR2 SASEGT, per germline.

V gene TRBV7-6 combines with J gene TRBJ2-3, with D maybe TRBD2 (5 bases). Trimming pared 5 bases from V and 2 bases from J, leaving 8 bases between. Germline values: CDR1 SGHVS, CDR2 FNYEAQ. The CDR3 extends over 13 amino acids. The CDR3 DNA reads TGTGCCAGCAGCCGGACTTACACAGATACGCAGTATTTT. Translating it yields CASSRTYTDTQYF.

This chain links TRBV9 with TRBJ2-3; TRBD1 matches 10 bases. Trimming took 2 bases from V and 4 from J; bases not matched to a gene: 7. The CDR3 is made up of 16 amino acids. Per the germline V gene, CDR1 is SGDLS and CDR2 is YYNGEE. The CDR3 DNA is TGTGCCAGCAGCGTCAGGACAGGGGGATTATCAGATACGCAGTATTTT. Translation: CASSVRTGGLSDTQYF.

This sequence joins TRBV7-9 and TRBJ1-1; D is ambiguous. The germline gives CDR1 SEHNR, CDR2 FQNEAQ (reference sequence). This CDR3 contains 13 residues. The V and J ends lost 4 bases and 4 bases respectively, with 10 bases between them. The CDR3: CASSWTTSTEAFF. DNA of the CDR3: TGTGCCAGCAGCTGGACTACCTCCACTGAAGCTTTCTTT.

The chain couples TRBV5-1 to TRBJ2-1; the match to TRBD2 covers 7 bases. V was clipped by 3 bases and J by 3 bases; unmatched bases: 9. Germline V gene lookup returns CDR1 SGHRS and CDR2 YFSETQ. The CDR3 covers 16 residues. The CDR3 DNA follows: TGCGCCAGCAGCTCCCAAAGCGGGGCGGGCTACAATGAGCAGTTCTTC. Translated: CASSSQSGAGYNEQFF.

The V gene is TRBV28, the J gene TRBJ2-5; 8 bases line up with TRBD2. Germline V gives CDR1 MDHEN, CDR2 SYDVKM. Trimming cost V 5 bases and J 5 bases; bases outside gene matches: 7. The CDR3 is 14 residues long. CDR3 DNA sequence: TGTGCCAGCAGTGAAAGACTAGCGCTGGAGACCCAGTACTTC. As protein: CASSERLALETQYF.

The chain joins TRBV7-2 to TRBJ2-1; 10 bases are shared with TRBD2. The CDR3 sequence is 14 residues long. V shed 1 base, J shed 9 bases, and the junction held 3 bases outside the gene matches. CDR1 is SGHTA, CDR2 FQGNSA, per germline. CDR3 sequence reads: CASSLVRTSGEQFF. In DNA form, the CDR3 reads TGTGCCAGCAGCTTAGTGAGGACTAGCGGTGAGCAGTTCTTC.

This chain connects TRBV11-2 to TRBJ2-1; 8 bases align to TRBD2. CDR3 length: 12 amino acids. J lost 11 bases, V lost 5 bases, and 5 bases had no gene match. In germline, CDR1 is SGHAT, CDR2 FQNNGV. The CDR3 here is CASSVGTRKQFF. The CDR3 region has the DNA TGTGCCAGCAGCGTAGGGACTAGAAAGCAGTTCTTC.

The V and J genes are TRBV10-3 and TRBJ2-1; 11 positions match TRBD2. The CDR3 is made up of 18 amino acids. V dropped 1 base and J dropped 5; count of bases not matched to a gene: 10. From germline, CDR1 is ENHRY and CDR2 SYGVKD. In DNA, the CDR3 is TGTGCCATCAGTGAGTTGGGGGAACTAGCGGGAGAGGACAATGAGCAGTTCTTC. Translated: CAISELGELAGEDNEQFF.

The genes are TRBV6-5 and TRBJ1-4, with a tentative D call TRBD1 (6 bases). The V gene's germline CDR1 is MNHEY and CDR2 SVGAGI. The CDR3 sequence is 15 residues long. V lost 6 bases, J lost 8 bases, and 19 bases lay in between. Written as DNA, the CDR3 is TGTGCCAGCAGCCATTCCGGGACAACGGGCGAAAAACTGTTTTTT. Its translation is CASSHSGTTGEKLFF.

As DNA, the CDR3 is TGTGCCAGTAGTATTGGGGTAGCGGGTACCACAGATACGCAGTATTTT. Translation gives CASSIGVAGTTDTQYF. J is TRBJ2-3 and V is TRBV19; TRBD2 matches 7 bases. Germline V lookup: CDR1 LNHDA, CDR2 SQIVND (reference sequence). With V trimmed by 3 bases and J by 2 bases, 8 bases remained unmatched. The CDR3 runs 16 residues.

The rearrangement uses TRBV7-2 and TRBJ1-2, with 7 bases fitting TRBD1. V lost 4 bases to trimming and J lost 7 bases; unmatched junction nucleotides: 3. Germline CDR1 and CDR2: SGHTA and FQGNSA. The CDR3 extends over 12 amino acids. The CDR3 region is CASSSDRAGYTF. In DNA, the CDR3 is TGTGCCAGCAGCTCTGACAGGGCTGGCTACACCTTC.

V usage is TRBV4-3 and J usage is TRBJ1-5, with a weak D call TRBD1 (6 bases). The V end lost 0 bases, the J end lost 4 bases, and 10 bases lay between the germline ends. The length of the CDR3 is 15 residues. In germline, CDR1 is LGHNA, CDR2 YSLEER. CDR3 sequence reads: CASSQDRGWNQPQHF. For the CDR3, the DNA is TGCGCCAGCAGCCAAGACAGGGGATGGAATCAGCCCCAGCATTTT.

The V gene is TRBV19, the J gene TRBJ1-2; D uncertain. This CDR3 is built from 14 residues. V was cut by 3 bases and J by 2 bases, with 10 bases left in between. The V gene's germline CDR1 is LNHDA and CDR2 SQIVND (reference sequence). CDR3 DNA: TGTGCCAGTAGTATGAGCCTGCACAACTATGGCTACACCTTC. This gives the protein CASSMSLHNYGYTF. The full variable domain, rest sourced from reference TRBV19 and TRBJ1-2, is DGGITQSPKYLFRKEGQNVTLSCEQNLNHDAMYWYRQDPGQGLRLIYYSQIVNDFQKGDIAEGYSVSREKKESFPLTVTSAQKNPTAFYLCASSMSLHNYGYTFGSGTRLTVV.

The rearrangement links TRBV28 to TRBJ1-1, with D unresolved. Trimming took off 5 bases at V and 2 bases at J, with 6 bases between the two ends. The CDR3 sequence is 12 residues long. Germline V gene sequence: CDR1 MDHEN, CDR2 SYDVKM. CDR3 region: CASSVHNTEAFF. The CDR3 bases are TGTGCCAGCAGTGTCCATAACACTGAAGCTTTCTTT.

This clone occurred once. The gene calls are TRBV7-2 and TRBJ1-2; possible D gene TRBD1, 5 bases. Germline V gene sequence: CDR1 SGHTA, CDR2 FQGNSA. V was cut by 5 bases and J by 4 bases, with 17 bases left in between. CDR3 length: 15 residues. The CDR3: CASSPLRRDGYGYTF. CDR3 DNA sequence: TGTGCCAGCAGCCCTCTAAGGAGGGACGGCTATGGCTACACCTTC.

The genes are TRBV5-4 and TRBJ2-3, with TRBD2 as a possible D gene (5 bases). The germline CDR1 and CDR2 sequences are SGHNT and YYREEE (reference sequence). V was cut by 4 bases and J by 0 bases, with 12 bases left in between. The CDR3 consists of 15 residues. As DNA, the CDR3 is TGTGCCAGCAGCCAAGGACTGGGGAGCACAGATACGCAGTATTTT. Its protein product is CASSQGLGSTDTQYF.

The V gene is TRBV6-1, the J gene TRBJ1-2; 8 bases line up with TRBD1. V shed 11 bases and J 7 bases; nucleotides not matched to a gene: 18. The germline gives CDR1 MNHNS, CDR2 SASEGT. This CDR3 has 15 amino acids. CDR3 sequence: CALIEHWTGPGGYTF. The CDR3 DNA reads TGTGCCTTAATAGAGCACTGGACAGGGCCTGGTGGCTACACCTTC.

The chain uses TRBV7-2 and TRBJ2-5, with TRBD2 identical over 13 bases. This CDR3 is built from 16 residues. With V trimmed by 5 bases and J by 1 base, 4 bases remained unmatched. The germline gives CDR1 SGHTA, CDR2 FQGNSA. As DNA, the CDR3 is TGTGCCAGCAGCGACAGGACTAGCGGGGGCCAAGAGACCCAGTACTTC. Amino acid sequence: CASSDRTSGGQETQYF.

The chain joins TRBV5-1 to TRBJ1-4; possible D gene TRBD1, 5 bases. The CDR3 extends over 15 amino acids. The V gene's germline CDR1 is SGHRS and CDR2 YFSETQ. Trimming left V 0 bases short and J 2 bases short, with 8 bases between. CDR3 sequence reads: CASSLVAGTNEKLFF. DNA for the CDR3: TGCGCCAGCAGCTTGGTCGCAGGGACTAATGAAAAACTGTTTTTT.

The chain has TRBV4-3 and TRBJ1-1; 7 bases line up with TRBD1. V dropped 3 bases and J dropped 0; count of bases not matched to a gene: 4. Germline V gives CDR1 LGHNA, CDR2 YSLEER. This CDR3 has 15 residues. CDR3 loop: CASSHDRVVNTEAFF. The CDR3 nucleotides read TGCGCCAGCAGCCATGACAGGGTGGTGAACACTGAAGCTTTCTTT.

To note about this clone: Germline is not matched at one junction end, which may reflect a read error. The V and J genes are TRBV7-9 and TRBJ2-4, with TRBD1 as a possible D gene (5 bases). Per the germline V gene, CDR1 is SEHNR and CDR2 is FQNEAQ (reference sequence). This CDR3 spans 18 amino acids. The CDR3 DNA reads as TGTTCCAGCAGCATTCTAGGTGACAGCTTCTTAGCCAAAAACATTCAGTACTTC. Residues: CSSSILGDSFLAKNIQYF.

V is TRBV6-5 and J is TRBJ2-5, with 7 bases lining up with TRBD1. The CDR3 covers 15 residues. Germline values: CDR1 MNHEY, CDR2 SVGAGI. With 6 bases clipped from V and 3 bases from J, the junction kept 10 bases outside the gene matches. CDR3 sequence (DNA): TGTGCCAGCAGGTCAAACTCAGGGGGAGAAGAGACCCAGTACTTC. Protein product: CASRSNSGGEETQYF.

The CDR3 loop reads CASSPAGTHNQPQHF. CDR3 bases: TGTGCCAGCTCACCGGCCGGGACACACAATCAGCCCCAGCATTTT. This sequence joins TRBV18 and TRBJ1-5, with a weak D call TRBD1 (6 bases). This CDR3 is 15 amino acids long. Looked up from germline, CDR1 is KGHSH and CDR2 is LQKENI. With 3 bases removed from V and 3 bases from J, the gap between germline ends came to 12 bases.

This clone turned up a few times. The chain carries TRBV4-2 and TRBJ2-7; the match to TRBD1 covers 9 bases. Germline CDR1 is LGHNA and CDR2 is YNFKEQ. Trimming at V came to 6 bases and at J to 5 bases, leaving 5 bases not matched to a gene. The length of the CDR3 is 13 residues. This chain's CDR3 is CASRPDRGDEQYF. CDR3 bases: TGTGCCAGCAGACCGGACAGGGGCGACGAGCAGTACTTC.